Shown below are 20 T cell receptor beta chains from a single sample sequenced in a study of identical twins. MiXCR, run by TCRdb on the 5' RACE reads, gives a single entry per CDR3 protein. The sample consists of approximately 1.8 million distinct CDR3 sequences, around 29% of them appearing once. Sequences were obtained from cord blood. The source is a newborn girl in good health.

This clonotype was seen more than once but under ten times. The chain combines TRBV6-5 with TRBJ1-2; 11 bases line up with TRBD1. V shed 1 base, J shed 4 bases, and the junction held 5 bases outside the gene matches. CDR1 is MNHEY and CDR2 is SVGAGI in the germline V gene. CDR3 length: 16 amino acids. In nucleotides, the CDR3 is TGTGCCAGCAGTTACTGGACCGGGACAGGGGGCTATGGCTACACCTTC. Translating it yields CASSYWTGTGGYGYTF.

This clonotype was counted a few times. This chain's CDR3 is CALRDGNSGANVLTF. The CDR3 bases are TGTGCCCTTCGGGACGGCAACTCTGGGGCCAACGTCCTGACTTTC. The chain uses TRBV10-3 and TRBJ2-6, with D perhaps matching TRBD1 or TRBD2 (5 bases each). CDR3 length equals 15 residues. Per germline, CDR1 ENHRY and CDR2 SYGVKD. V was pared by 11 bases and J by 0 bases, with 14 bases between.

The table lists this clonotype with a count of one. The chain joins TRBV2 to TRBJ2-1; D is unclear. This CDR3 is built from 15 residues. V lost 10 bases to trimming and J lost 6 bases, with 22 bases between them. The germline V gene encodes CDR1 SNHLY and CDR2 FYNNEI. The CDR3 coding sequence is TGTGCCACCGATATTGGGGATGACGTCAGCAATGAGCAGTTCTTC. This encodes CATDIGDDVSNEQFF.

This clonotype was counted only a few times. This chain connects TRBV9 to TRBJ2-4, with 10 bases aligning to TRBD2. Germline V CDR1 and CDR2: SGDLS, YYNGEE. The length of the CDR3 is 16 residues. Unmatched junction bases numbered 4, after V lost 0 bases and J lost 4 bases. The CDR3 DNA reads as TGTGCCAGCAGCGTAGGTAGCGGGAGGACGAAAAACATTCAGTACTTC. Translated, it gives CASSVGSGRTKNIQYF.

On this clonotype itself: At one end the junction does not follow the germline gene, possibly because of a read error. The genes are TRBV24-1 and TRBJ1-1, with D possibly being TRBD1 (6 bases). The CDR3 contains 15 residues. From germline, CDR1 is KGHDR and CDR2 SFDVKD. The CDR3 spells CATGDLMLQGTEAFF. The CDR3 DNA is TGTGCCACCGGTGATTTGATGCTACAGGGCACTGAAGCTTTCTTT.

This chain uses TRBV11-2 with TRBJ2-1; weak D call: TRBD1 (5 bases). V was trimmed by 0 bases and J by 2 bases, leaving 11 bases between them. Germline assignment: CDR1 SGHAT and CDR2 FQNNGV. This CDR3 spans 16 amino acids. This CDR3 reads CASSLERQPTYNEQFF. The CDR3 coding sequence is TGTGCCAGCAGCTTAGAGCGACAGCCAACCTACAATGAGCAGTTCTTC.

The chain recombines TRBV7-2 with TRBJ2-2; D is unclear. This CDR3 contains 16 residues. Per germline, CDR1 SGHTA and CDR2 FQGNSA. Trimming took 1 base from V and 3 from J, leaving 12 bases between them. The chain's CDR3 is CASSLDPGSYTGELFF. CDR3 nucleotide sequence: TGTGCCAGCAGCTTAGATCCTGGTTCGTACACCGGGGAGCTGTTTTTT.

This clonotype was seen a few times. V usage is TRBV15 and J usage is TRBJ2-1, with 10 bases matching TRBD2. This CDR3 is 14 amino acids long. V lost 2 bases and J lost 8; bases outside the gene matches: 3. Germline values: CDR1 LNHNV, CDR2 YYDKDF (reference sequence). The DNA of the CDR3 is TGTGCCACCAGCAGATCCGGGACTAGCGATGAGCAGTTCTTC. As protein: CATSRSGTSDEQFF.

DNA of the CDR3: TGTGCCAGCAGCTTCCCCTCCCGGGACAGGGTTTTGGGCTACACCTTC. Translation gives CASSFPSRDRVLGYTF. V is TRBV7-9 and J is TRBJ1-2; 9 bases line up with TRBD1. V dropped 3 bases and J dropped 8; count of bases not matched to a gene: 13. There are 16 residues in the CDR3. Per the germline V gene, CDR1 is SEHNR and CDR2 is FQNEAQ (reference sequence).

Ten or more counts support this clonotype. The genes are TRBV14 and TRBJ2-1, with 7 nucleotides matching TRBD2. Germline CDR1 reads SGHDN; CDR2 reads FVKESK. Trimming removed 0 bases from V and 6 bases from J; junction bases left unmatched: 8. This CDR3 comprises 16 residues. The CDR3 nucleotides are TGTGCCAGCAGCCAAGATTGGACTAGACCAATCAATGAGCAGTTCTTC. It yields the protein CASSQDWTRPINEQFF.

This clonotype came up a few times. The chain uses TRBV27 and TRBJ2-3; 12 bases match TRBD2. The length of the CDR3 is 16 residues. V shed 4 bases, J shed 4 bases, and the junction held 6 bases outside the gene matches. CDR1 is MNHEY and CDR2 is SMNVEV in the germline V gene (reference sequence). In DNA, the CDR3 is TGTGCCAGCAGTTCCCTAGCGGGGGGGGGCGCAGATACGCAGTATTTT. Translating gives CASSSLAGGGADTQYF.

This clonotype has only a few counts. The V gene is TRBV4-2, the J gene TRBJ2-3; 10 bases are a match to TRBD2. Germline lookup yields CDR1 LGHNA and CDR2 YNFKEQ. V gave up 1 base and J gave up 0 bases; unmatched junction bases: 10. This CDR3 spans 19 amino acids. The CDR3 sequence is CASSQAPSGGRSSTDTQYF. CDR3 coding DNA: TGTGCCAGCAGCCAAGCTCCTAGCGGGGGCCGCTCTAGCACAGATACGCAGTATTTT.

The chain recombines TRBV5-1 with TRBJ2-3; D ambiguous. The V end was cut by 4 bases, the J end by 2 bases, with 14 bases between. The CDR3 is made up of 15 amino acids. Germline lookup yields CDR1 SGHRS and CDR2 YFSETQ. CDR3 nucleotide sequence: TGCGCCAGCAGCCTGGACGCCCGCTCCACAGATACGCAGTATTTT. Encoded protein: CASSLDARSTDTQYF.

CDR3 protein: CASSEFRERTDTQYF. As DNA, the CDR3 is TGTGCCAGCAGTGAATTTCGGGAGCGTACAGATACGCAGTATTTT. The J gene is TRBJ2-3, the V gene TRBV25-1; possible D gene TRBD2, 6 bases. V gave up 1 base and J gave up 3 bases, with 11 bases separating them. CDR1 and CDR2 from the germline V gene are MGHDK and SYGVNS. The CDR3 length is 15 residues.

This clonotype was counted only a few times. V usage is TRBV28 and J usage is TRBJ2-7; no clear D. CDR3 length: 15 amino acids. Germline CDR1 is MDHEN and CDR2 is SYDVKM. Trimming pared 0 bases from V and 0 bases from J, leaving 9 bases between. This chain's CDR3 is CASSLWRRSSYEQYF. The CDR3, as DNA: TGTGCCAGCAGTTTATGGCGCAGGAGCTCCTACGAGCAGTACTTC. The whole variable domain, remainder taken from reference TRBV28 and TRBJ2-7, is DVKVTQSSRYLVKRTGEKVFLECVQDMDHENMFWYRQDPGLGLRLIYFSYDVKMKEKGDIPEGYSVSREKKERFSLILESASTNQTSMYLCASSLWRRSSYEQYFGPGTRLTVT.

At least ten counts were recorded for this clonotype. V usage is TRBV13 and J usage is TRBJ2-7; 9 nucleotides agree with TRBD1. The CDR3 extends over 15 amino acids. The J segment lost 2 bases and the V segment lost 5 bases, leaving 7 bases of the junction unmatched. The germline V gene has CDR1 PRHDT and CDR2 FYEKMQ (reference sequence). The DNA for the CDR3 is TGTGCCAGCAGCCCAGGACAGGGGCGAACCTACGAGCAGTACTTC. As protein: CASSPGQGRTYEQYF.

This clonotype turned up a few times. The chain joins TRBV7-2 to TRBJ1-5; 7 bases are a match to TRBD1. The CDR3 is 15 residues long. Trimming took 1 base from V and 2 from J; bases not matched to a gene: 2. The germline CDR1 and CDR2 sequences are SGHTA and FQGNSA. The CDR3 spells CASSLGRGRNQPQHF. DNA for the CDR3: TGTGCCAGCAGCTTAGGAAGGGGGCGCAATCAGCCCCAGCATTTT.

V gene TRBV6-2 or TRBV6-3 combines with J gene TRBJ2-3, with 8 bases that match TRBD2. CDR3 length: 15 amino acids. V gave up 6 bases and J gave up 0 bases; unmatched junction bases: 5. Germline V CDR1 and CDR2: MNHEY, SVGEGT. The CDR3 loop reads CASRGSGTSTDTQYF. The DNA of the CDR3 is TGTGCCAGCAGGGGTAGCGGGACGAGCACAGATACGCAGTATTTT.

V gene TRBV6-5 combines with J gene TRBJ2-7; 11 bases are a match to TRBD2. Germline CDR1 is MNHEY and CDR2 is SVGAGI. The junction had 5 bases not matched to a gene; V was cut back by 0 bases and J by 7 bases. CDR3 size: 15 residues. For the CDR3, the DNA is TGTGCCAGCAGTTACTCGAGGCTAGCGGGAGGTGAGCAGTACTTC. Protein product: CASSYSRLAGGEQYF.

This clonotype was counted a few times. The gene calls are TRBV7-9 and TRBJ2-7; D is undetermined. Germline V gene lookup returns CDR1 SEHNR and CDR2 FQNEAQ (reference sequence). V was trimmed by 1 base and J by 7 bases, leaving 8 bases between them. The CDR3 length is 12 residues. The CDR3 bases are TGTGCCAGCAGCTTAGTCTCGTGGGAGCAGTACTTC. This sequence encodes CASSLVSWEQYF. Combining the CDR3 with reference TRBV7-9 and TRBJ2-7 gives the whole variable domain DTGVSQNPRHKITKRGQNVTFRCDPISEHNRLYWYRQTLGQGPEFLTYFQNEAQLEKSRLLSDRFSAERPKGSFSTLEIQRTEQGDSAMYLCASSLVSWEQYFGPGTRLTVT.